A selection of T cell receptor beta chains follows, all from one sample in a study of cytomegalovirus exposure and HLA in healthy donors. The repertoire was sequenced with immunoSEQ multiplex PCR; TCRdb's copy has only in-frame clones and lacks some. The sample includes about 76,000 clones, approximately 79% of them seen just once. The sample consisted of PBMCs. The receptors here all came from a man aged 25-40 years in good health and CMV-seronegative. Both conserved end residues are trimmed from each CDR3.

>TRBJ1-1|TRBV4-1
ASSQVVASTEAF
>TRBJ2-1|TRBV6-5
ASSSSGSNEQF
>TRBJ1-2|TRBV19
ASNSDSNYGYT
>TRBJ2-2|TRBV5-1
ASSLESSGAGELF
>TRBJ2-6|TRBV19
ASSTSARTGGIGANVLT
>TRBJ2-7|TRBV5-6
ASSLVGGEQY
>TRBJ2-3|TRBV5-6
ASSLGKLAGVGTDTQY
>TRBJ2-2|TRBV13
ASSPLPGGDTGELF
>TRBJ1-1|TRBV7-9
SSSLSYGGFMNTEAF
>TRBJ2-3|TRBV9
ASSGAGTSGGATQY
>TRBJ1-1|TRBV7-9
ASSSFWSGNTEAF
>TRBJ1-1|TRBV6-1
ASSWGQNTEAF
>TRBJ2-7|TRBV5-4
ASSFDRTIGEQY
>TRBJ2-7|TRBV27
ASSLSSGPSSYEQY
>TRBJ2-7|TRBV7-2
ASSPTGGRYEQY
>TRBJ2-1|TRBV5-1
ASSLTPSGDEQF
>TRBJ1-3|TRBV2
ASRPGTGSGNTIY
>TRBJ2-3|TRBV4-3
ASSQEASAASGTQY
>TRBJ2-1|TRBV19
ASTDSVNEQF
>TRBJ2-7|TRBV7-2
ASSLEAGGYSYEQY
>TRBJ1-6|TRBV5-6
ASSDSQGRVNSPLH
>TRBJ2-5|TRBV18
ASSPWDSPSRETQY
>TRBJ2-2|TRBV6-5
ASSWTAGGGELF
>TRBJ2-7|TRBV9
ASSVALSGIEQY
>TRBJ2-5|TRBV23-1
ASRQGLETQY
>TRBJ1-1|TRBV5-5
ASSPGRDDTEAF
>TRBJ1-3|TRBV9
ASSLGLSGNTIY
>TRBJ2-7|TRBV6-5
ASSSPGLATYEQY
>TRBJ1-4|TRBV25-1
ASRPTGGAEKLF
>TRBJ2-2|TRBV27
ASSTHRDGELF
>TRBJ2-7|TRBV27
ASSLLGTGVYEQY
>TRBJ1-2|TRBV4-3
ASSQEIAGGIYGYT
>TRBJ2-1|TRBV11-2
ASSNLRDNYNEQF
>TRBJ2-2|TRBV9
ASSLQMGTGGTGELF
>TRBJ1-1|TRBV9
ASRGLRETEAF
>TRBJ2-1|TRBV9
ASSGSGGSSYNEQF
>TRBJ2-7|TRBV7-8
ASSGEQGYIEQY
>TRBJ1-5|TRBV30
AWNRVGSNQPQH
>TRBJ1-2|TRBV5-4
ASSPHGQANYGYT
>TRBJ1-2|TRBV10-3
AIEQGYGYT